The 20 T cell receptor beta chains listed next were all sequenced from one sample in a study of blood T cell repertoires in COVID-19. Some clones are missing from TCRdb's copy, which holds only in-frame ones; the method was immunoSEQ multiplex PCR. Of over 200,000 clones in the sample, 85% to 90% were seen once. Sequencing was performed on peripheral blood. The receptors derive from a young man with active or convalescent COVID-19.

The CDR3 coding sequence is TGTGCCAGTAGTCCTAACTCCAGGGCTGGCACTGAAGCTTTCTTT. Translation: CASSPNSRAGTEAFF. The V gene is TRBV19, the J gene TRBJ1-1; TRBD1 is a possible D gene (5 bases). The CDR3 is 15 amino acids. Germline V gene data show CDR1 as LNHDA and CDR2 as SQIVND (reference sequence). Trimming shortened V by 5 bases and J by 4 bases, and 17 bases separated the two germline ends.

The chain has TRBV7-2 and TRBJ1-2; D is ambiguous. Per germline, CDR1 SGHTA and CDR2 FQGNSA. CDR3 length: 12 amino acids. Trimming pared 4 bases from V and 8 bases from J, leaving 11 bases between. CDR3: CASSSGFGGYTF. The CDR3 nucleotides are TGTGCCAGCAGCTCGGGATTTGGCGGCTACACCTTC.

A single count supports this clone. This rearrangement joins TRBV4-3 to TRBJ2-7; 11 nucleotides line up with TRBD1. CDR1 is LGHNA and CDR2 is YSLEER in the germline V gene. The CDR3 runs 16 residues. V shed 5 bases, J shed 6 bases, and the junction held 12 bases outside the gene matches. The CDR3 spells CASSGDVGTGGREQYF. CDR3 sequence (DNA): TGCGCCAGCAGCGGTGACGTGGGGACAGGGGGTCGCGAGCAGTACTTC.

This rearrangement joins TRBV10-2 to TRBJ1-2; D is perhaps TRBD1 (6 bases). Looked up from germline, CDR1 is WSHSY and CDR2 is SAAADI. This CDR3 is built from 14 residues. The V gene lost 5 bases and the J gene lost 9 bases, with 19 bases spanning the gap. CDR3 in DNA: TGCGCCAGCAGTCCGTCCCGGGACATTGGGAGCTACACCTTC. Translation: CASSPSRDIGSYTF.

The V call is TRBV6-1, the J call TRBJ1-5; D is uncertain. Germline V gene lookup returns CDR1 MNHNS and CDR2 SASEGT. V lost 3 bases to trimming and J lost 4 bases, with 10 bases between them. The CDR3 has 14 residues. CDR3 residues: CASSEGISNQPQHF. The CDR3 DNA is TGTGCCAGCAGTGAGGGCATTTCAAATCAGCCCCAGCATTTT.

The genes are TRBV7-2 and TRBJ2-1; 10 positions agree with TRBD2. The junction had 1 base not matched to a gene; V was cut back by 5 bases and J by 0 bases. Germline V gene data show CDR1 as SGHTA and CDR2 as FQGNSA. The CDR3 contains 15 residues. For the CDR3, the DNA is TGTGCCAGCAGCCGGACTAGCGGCTCCTACAATGAGCAGTTCTTC. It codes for CASSRTSGSYNEQFF.

The CDR3 spells CASSPKQVSEQYF. The CDR3 nucleotides read TGCGCCAGCAGTCCGAAGCAGGTTTCGGAGCAGTACTTC. This chain links TRBV23-1 with TRBJ2-7; D not certain. TRBV23-1 carries the ORF label, with uncertain function. The V and J ends lost 4 bases and 7 bases respectively, with 14 bases between them. This CDR3 has 13 residues.

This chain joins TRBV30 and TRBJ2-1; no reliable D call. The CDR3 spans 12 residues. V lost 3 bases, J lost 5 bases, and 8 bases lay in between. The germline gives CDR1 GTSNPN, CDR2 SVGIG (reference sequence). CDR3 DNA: TGTGCCTGGAGGGTTTGGCACAATGAGCAGTTCTTC. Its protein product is CAWRVWHNEQFF.

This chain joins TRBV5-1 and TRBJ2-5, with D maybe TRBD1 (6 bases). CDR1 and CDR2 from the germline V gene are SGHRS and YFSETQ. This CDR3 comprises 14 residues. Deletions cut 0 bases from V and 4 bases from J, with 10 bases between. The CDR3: CASSLGGLGETQYF. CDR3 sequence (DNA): TGCGCCAGCAGCTTGGGGGGGCTGGGAGAGACCCAGTACTTC.

CDR3 residues: CASSGLDRGYEQYF. In DNA, the CDR3 is TGTGCCAGCAGTGGGCTAGACCGGGGCTACGAGCAGTACTTC. The rearrangement joins TRBV2 to TRBJ2-7, with D possibly being TRBD2 (5 bases). This CDR3 comprises 14 residues. Germline lookup yields CDR1 SNHLY and CDR2 FYNNEI. Trimming stripped 4 bases from V and 3 bases from J, with 13 bases between.

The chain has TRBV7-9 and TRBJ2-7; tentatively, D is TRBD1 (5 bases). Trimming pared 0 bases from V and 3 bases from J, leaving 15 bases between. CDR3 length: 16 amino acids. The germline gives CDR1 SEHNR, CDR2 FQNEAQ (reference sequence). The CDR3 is CASSLALRDSVYEQYF. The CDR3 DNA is TGTGCCAGCAGCTTAGCGCTCAGAGACAGCGTCTACGAGCAGTACTTC.

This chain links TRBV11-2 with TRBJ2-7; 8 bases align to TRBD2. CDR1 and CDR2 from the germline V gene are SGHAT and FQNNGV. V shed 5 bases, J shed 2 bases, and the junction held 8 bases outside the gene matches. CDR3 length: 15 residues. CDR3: CASSLAVAGPYEQYF. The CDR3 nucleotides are TGTGCCAGCAGCCTCGCGGTAGCGGGACCCTACGAGCAGTACTTC.

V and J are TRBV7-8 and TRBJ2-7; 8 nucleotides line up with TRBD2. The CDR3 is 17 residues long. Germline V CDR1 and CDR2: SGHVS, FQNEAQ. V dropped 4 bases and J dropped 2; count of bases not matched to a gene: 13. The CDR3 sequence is CASSSSPIAGSPYEQYF. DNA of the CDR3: TGTGCCAGCAGCTCCTCTCCCATAGCGGGAAGCCCCTACGAGCAGTACTTC.

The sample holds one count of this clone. CDR3 bases: TGTGCCAGCTCACCGAATACAGGGGGCGCGGGAGGAAACACCATATATTTT. Its protein product is CASSPNTGGAGGNTIYF. The rearrangement links TRBV18 to TRBJ1-3; the match to TRBD1 covers 9 bases. The germline CDR1 and CDR2 sequences are KGHSH and LQKENI. V was pared by 3 bases and J by 4 bases, with 10 bases of the junction left unmatched. This CDR3 is built from 17 residues.

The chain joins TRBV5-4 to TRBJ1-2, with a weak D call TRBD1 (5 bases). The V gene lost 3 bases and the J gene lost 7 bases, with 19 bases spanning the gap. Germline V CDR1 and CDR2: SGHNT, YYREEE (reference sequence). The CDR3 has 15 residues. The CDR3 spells CASSSGVGEPVGYTF. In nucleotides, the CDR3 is TGTGCCAGCAGCTCGGGGGTAGGGGAACCAGTTGGCTACACCTTC.

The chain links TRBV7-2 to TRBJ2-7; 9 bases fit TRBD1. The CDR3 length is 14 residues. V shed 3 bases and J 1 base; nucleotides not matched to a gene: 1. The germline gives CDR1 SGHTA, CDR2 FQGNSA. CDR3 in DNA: TGTGCCAGCAGCTTCGGGACAGGGTCCTACGAGCAGTACTTC. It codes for CASSFGTGSYEQYF.

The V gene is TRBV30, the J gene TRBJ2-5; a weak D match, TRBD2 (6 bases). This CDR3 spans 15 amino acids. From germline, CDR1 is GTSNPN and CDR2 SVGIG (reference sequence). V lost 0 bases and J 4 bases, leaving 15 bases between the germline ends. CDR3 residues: CAWSVQGGPRETQYF. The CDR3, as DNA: TGTGCCTGGAGTGTACAAGGAGGGCCGAGAGAGACCCAGTACTTC.

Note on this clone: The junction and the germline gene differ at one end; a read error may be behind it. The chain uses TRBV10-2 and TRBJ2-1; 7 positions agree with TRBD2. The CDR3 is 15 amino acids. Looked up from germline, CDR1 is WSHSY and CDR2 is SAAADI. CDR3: CASTSGREHYNEQFF. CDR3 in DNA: TGCGCCAGCACCTCGGGGCGGGAGCACTACAATGAGCAATTCTTC.

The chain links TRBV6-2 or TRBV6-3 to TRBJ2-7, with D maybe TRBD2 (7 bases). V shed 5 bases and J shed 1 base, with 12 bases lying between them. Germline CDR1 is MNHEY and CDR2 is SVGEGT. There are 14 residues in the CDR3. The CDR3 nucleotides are TGTGCCAGCAGTAGGGGGGGTTCTTCCTACGAGCAGTACTTC. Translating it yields CASSRGGSSYEQYF.

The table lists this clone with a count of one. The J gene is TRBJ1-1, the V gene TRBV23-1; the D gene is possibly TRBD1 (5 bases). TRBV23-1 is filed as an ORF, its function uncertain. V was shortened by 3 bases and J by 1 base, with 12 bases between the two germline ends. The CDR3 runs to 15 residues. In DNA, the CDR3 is TGCGCCAGCAGTCAGAAGGACACCAGGAACACTGAAGCTTTCTTT. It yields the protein CASSQKDTRNTEAFF.